This T cell receptor beta chain was sequenced for a study of shared clonotypes between healthy human individuals. The junction had 10 bases not matched to a gene; V was cut back by 5 bases and J by 9 bases. This CDR3 spans 16 amino acids. The germline CDR1 and CDR2 sequences are SGHAT and FQNNGV. In its sample, this clone was seen once. Generated by immunoSEQ multiplex PCR, the TCRdb table keeps only in-frame clones and is missing some. The sample carries 2 million to 3 million clones, approximately 93% recorded once. This clonotype originated in a man younger than 35 in good health. Some clones in this sample may be carry-over from other donors' samples. The rearrangement joins TRBV11-2 to TRBJ2-2, with 12 positions matching TRBD2. The sequenced sample consisted of naive CD4+ T cells from PBMCs. The subset: CD45RA+ positively selected. The CDR3 loop is CASSRTTSGRRRELFF. For the CDR3, the DNA is TGTGCCAGCAGCCGAACTACTAGCGGGAGGAGGAGGGAGCTGTTTTTT.